This T cell receptor (beta chain) was found in a study of CD8 T cells in ankylosing spondylitis. This clonotype was found a few times. Its antigen remains unknown. Study-wide points: Both synovial fluid and blood in reactive arthritis had previously been reported to carry some motif variants.

The CDR3 has 13 residues. Germline V lookup: CDR1 MNHEY, CDR2 SMNVEV (reference sequence). The V and J ends lost 6 bases and 2 bases respectively, with 8 bases between them. Quantitative molecular-barcoded 5'-RACE generated the TCR beta libraries. TCRdb used MiXCR to reprocess the 5' RACE reads, holding one entry per CDR3 protein. The sample holds about 39,000 distinct CDR3 sequences, around a tenth seen once. V gene TRBV27 combines with J gene TRBJ2-1; D possibly uses TRBD1 or TRBD2 (5 bases each). This clonotype was obtained from a male donor with ankylosing spondylitis or in good health (not recorded which). Sample: blood, either unsorted or a sorted T cell fraction (not recorded which). The CDR3 sequence: CASRSGPYNEQFF. In DNA, the CDR3 is TGTGCCAGCAGATCGGGACCCTACAATGAGCAGTTCTTC.